The 24 T cell receptor beta chains in this list originate from one sample, sequenced in a study of regulatory T cells in long-lasting Graves disease. Through Arm-PCR of CDR3 regions and iRepertoire HTBI primers, TCR beta libraries were built. One entry per CDR3 protein, called by TCRdb with MiXCR from the multiplex PCR reads. The table has under 450,000 distinct CDR3 sequences, 15% to 20% seen once. Documented time point: newly diagnosed GD, antithyroid drugs for less than 3 months. Following extraction of RNA from PBMCs, that RNA was used to make the TCR library. These same data were also listed under a study on T cells in Graves' hyperthyroidism and ophthalmopathy.

Sequencing used peripheral blood mononuclear cells (PBMCs), obtained at new diagnosis, from a patient treated with antithyroid drugs. Receptor source: a woman between 18 and 29 years old with Graves disease.

The V call is TRBV9, the J call TRBJ2-7; the D gene could be TRBD1 or TRBD2 (5 bases each). CDR1 is SGDLS, CDR2 YYNGEE, per germline. This CDR3 spans 14 amino acids. V dropped 3 bases and J dropped 1 base, with 11 bases sitting between them. The CDR3 region has the DNA TGTGCCAGCAGCGGAGGGGTCCAGTCCTACGAGCAGTACTTC. This translates into CASSGGVQSYEQYF.

The CDR3 nucleotides read TGTGCCAGCAGCGTAGCTGGGAGCGGGAGTCTAACAGATACGCAGTATTTT. The encoded protein is CASSVAGSGSLTDTQYF. The chain is built from TRBV9 and TRBJ2-3; 8 bases fit TRBD2. CDR3 length equals 17 residues. Germline assignment: CDR1 SGDLS and CDR2 YYNGEE. Unmatched junction bases numbered 9, after V lost 0 bases and J lost 3 bases.

This clonotype was observed a few times. Germline and junction disagree at one end, which may indicate a read error. The chain carries TRBV28 and TRBJ2-1; weak D call: TRBD2 (6 bases). The germline V gene has CDR1 MDHEN and CDR2 SYDVKM. The CDR3 is 15 residues long. CDR3: CASTLLTSSFNGQFF. CDR3 DNA: TGTGCCAGCACCCTTCTGACTAGTTCCTTCAATGGGCAGTTCTTC.

The rearrangement links TRBV7-9 to TRBJ2-1, with D hard to call. The germline V gene has CDR1 SEHNR and CDR2 FQNEAQ (reference sequence). V dropped 11 bases and J dropped 7 bases, with 12 bases sitting between them. There are 11 residues in the CDR3. The CDR3 sequence: CALNVRNEQFF. Written as DNA, the CDR3 is TGTGCCTTAAATGTCCGGAATGAGCAGTTCTTC.

Many counts were recorded for this clonotype. V is TRBV6-1 and J is TRBJ2-5; TRBD1 aligns across 8 bases. CDR1 is MNHNS, CDR2 SASEGT, per germline. Trimming at V came to 5 bases and at J to 5 bases, leaving 13 bases not matched to a gene. The CDR3 covers 16 residues. In DNA form, the CDR3 reads TGTGCCAGCAGTACCGCCTCACTCAGGGGGCGGGAGACCCAGTACTTC. This codes for CASSTASLRGRETQYF.

This clonotype occurred many times. The chain couples TRBV5-1 to TRBJ2-4; perhaps TRBD2 as D (6 bases). The CDR3 sequence is 14 residues long. Germline V gives CDR1 SGHRS, CDR2 YFSETQ. V was trimmed by 4 bases and J by 6 bases, leaving 14 bases between them. The CDR3 DNA reads TGCGCCAGCAGCCCCGGACTGGGGGGAAACATTCAGTACTTC. Translated: CASSPGLGGNIQYF.

The sample holds a few counts of this clonotype. The rearrangement uses TRBV28 and TRBJ1-1; 9 nucleotides align to TRBD1. This CDR3 is built from 13 residues. The junction had 2 bases not matched to a gene; V was cut back by 5 bases and J by 4 bases. Germline lookup yields CDR1 MDHEN and CDR2 SYDVKM. The CDR3 DNA reads TGTGCCAGCAGTCAGACAGGGGGCACTGAAGCTTTCTTT. This codes for CASSQTGGTEAFF.

The J gene is TRBJ2-1, the V gene TRBV6-4; D might be TRBD2 (5 bases). V was pared by 2 bases and J by 6 bases, with 14 bases between. This CDR3 has 15 residues. Germline loops: CDR1 MRHNA, CDR2 SNTAGT. The CDR3 reads CASSDTPGERNEQFF. The CDR3 DNA is TGTGCCAGCAGTGACACGCCCGGGGAGCGCAATGAGCAGTTCTTC.

A note on this clonotype: Lacking the conserved final phenylalanine or tryptophan, this CDR3 likely reflects a read error. The DNA is omitted, as the CDR3 cannot be located on it reliably, and the CDR3 follows TCRdb's listing. V is TRBV7-3 and J is TRBJ1-2; the D call in the table, TRBD1, was not verified against the DNA. The V gene's germline CDR1 is SGHTA and CDR2 FQGTGA. The CDR3 sequence runs 16 residues, both termini included. The chain's CDR3 is CASSLSGTGENYGYSL.

This sequence joins TRBV20-1 and TRBJ2-7, with a tentative D call TRBD1 (5 bases). The V and J ends lost 0 bases and 3 bases respectively, with 15 bases between them. The CDR3 covers 15 residues. CDR1 is DFQATT, CDR2 SNEGSKA, per germline (reference sequence). As DNA, the CDR3 is TGCAGTGCTAGAGATAGTCGACAGCTCTACTACGAGCAGTACTTC. Translating gives CSARDSRQLYYEQYF.

This clonotype was detected many times. This chain uses TRBV10-1 with TRBJ2-3; D perhaps matches TRBD2 (5 bases). V was trimmed by 6 bases and J by 0 bases, leaving 7 bases between them. CDR1 is WNHNN, CDR2 SYGVQD, per germline (reference sequence). The CDR3 has 13 amino acids. This chain's CDR3 is CASRAASTDTQYF. DNA of the CDR3: TGCGCCAGCAGAGCGGCAAGCACAGATACGCAGTATTTT.

The rearrangement joins TRBV5-8 to TRBJ1-1; D is uncertain. V dropped 4 bases and J dropped 1 base, with 14 bases sitting between them. Per the germline V gene, CDR1 is SGHTS and CDR2 is YDEGEE. The CDR3 has 15 residues. This CDR3 is CASSRAVRKNTEAFF. The CDR3 DNA follows: TGTGCCAGCAGCCGGGCCGTACGGAAGAACACTGAAGCTTTCTTT.

The chain recombines TRBV12-3 or TRBV12-4 with TRBJ2-3; 14 nucleotides match TRBD2. J was trimmed by 1 base and V by 6 bases; bases with no gene match: 12. The CDR3 has 19 residues. The DNA for the CDR3 is TGTGCCAGCAGACCCCTGACCGGGACTAGCGGGAGCGGCACAGATACGCAGTATTTT. Its protein is CASRPLTGTSGSGTDTQYF.

CDR3 DNA sequence: TGCAGCGTTGATCCCGGCGGCGGCTATGGCTACACCTTC. This gives the protein CSVDPGGGYGYTF. V usage is TRBV29-1 and J usage is TRBJ1-2; D ambiguous. Trimming pared 3 bases from V and 4 bases from J, leaving 12 bases between. The CDR3 consists of 13 residues. Germline loops: CDR1 SQVTM, CDR2 ANQGSEA.

Only a few counts were recorded for this clonotype. V gene TRBV9 combines with J gene TRBJ2-1, with TRBD2 matching over 8 bases. The V gene's germline CDR1 is SGDLS and CDR2 YYNGEE. The CDR3 runs to 14 residues. The junction had 9 bases not matched to a gene; V was cut back by 4 bases and J by 9 bases. Here the CDR3 reads CASSTSGSLGEQFF. For the CDR3, the DNA is TGTGCCAGCAGCACAAGCGGGAGCCTCGGTGAGCAGTTCTTC. Variable domain in full (rest from reference TRBV9 and TRBJ2-1): DSGVTQTPKHLITATGQRVTLRCSPRSGDLSVYWYQQSLDQGLQFLIQYYNGEERAKGNILERFSAQQFPDLHSELNLSSLELGDSALYFCASSTSGSLGEQFFGPGTRLTVL.

This clonotype was counted at least ten times. The chain links TRBV18 to TRBJ1-2; D is undetermined. The CDR3 contains 15 residues. Germline assignment: CDR1 KGHSH and CDR2 LQKENI. The V end was cut by 0 bases, the J end by 3 bases, with 11 bases between. CDR3 residues: CASSPPGQRYYGYTF. The CDR3 nucleotides are TGTGCCAGCTCACCACCGGGTCAAAGGTACTATGGCTACACCTTC.

This clonotype has a count of ten or more. This chain links TRBV3-1 with TRBJ2-4; maybe TRBD2 (6 bases). This CDR3 has 15 residues. The V end lost 4 bases, the J end lost 0 bases, and 10 bases lay between the germline ends. From germline, CDR1 is LGHDT and CDR2 YNNKEL (reference sequence). CDR3 sequence: CASSRRALAKNIQYF. In nucleotides, the CDR3 is TGTGCCAGCAGCCGGAGGGCTCTAGCCAAAAACATTCAGTACTTC.

The sample holds many counts of this clonotype. This chain joins TRBV28 and TRBJ1-5; the D is unclear. The V and J ends lost 7 bases and 4 bases respectively, with 14 bases between them. This CDR3 contains 14 residues. Germline V gene lookup returns CDR1 MDHEN and CDR2 SYDVKM. The CDR3 DNA is TGTGCCAGCACCGTGGACCGAGTTAATCAGCCCCAGCATTTT. Protein sequence: CASTVDRVNQPQHF.

This clonotype has only one observation. The V call is TRBV9, the J call TRBJ2-7; D may be TRBD2 (6 bases). Germline assignment: CDR1 SGDLS and CDR2 YYNGEE. The CDR3 runs 14 residues. Trimming shortened V by 0 bases and J by 5 bases, and 12 bases separated the two germline ends. CDR3 bases: TGTGCCAGCAGCGTAGGATCGGGGGTGAACGAGCAGTACTTC. It codes for CASSVGSGVNEQYF. The full variable domain, rest sourced from reference TRBV9 and TRBJ2-7, is DSGVTQTPKHLITATGQRVTLRCSPRSGDLSVYWYQQSLDQGLQFLIQYYNGEERAKGNILERFSAQQFPDLHSELNLSSLELGDSALYFCASSVGSGVNEQYFGPGTRLTVT.

This clonotype was seen repeatedly, ten times or more. The CDR3: CASSLLGQGMSTDTQYF. The CDR3 coding sequence is TGTGCCAGCAGTCTACTAGGACAGGGGATGTCGACAGATACGCAGTATTTT. This chain links TRBV12-3 or TRBV12-4 with TRBJ2-3, with 9 bases identical to TRBD1. J gave up 3 bases and V 5 bases, and 12 bases lay outside the gene matches. This CDR3 contains 17 residues.

This clonotype was counted at least ten times. The chain joins TRBV3-1 to TRBJ2-7; 11 bases agree with TRBD1. CDR3 size: 14 residues. Germline trimming cut 3 bases from V and 5 bases from J; bases unmatched to any gene: 3. Germline V gives CDR1 LGHDT, CDR2 YNNKEL (reference sequence). The DNA for the CDR3 is TGTGCCAGCAGCCACCGGGACAGGGGGGACGAGCAGTACTTC. Translated, it gives CASSHRDRGDEQYF.

At least ten counts were recorded for this clonotype. The chain has TRBV12-3 or TRBV12-4 and TRBJ1-3, with D possibly matching TRBD1 (6 bases). The CDR3 length is 15 residues. V lost 3 bases and J lost 4, with 13 bases in between. CDR3 protein: CASSFLGGSGNTIYF. CDR3 sequence (DNA): TGTGCCAGCAGTTTTTTAGGGGGTTCCGGAAACACCATATATTTT.

The V and J genes are TRBV29-1 and TRBJ2-7; maybe TRBD2 (7 bases). Trimming pared 8 bases from V and 7 bases from J, leaving 18 bases between. This CDR3 region has 12 residues. Germline assignment: CDR1 SQVTM and CDR2 ANQGSEA. CDR3 amino acids: CSTVRGAGEQYF. The CDR3 bases are TGCAGCACAGTCCGGGGGGCCGGTGAGCAGTACTTC.

Comment on this clonotype: A read error is possible here, since a much larger clone lies one base away. The CDR3 protein is CASSEVAGPPEDTQYF. The CDR3 DNA is TGCGCCAGCAGTGAGGTGGCGGGGCCCCCCGAAGATACGCAGTATTTT. The genes are TRBV3-1 and TRBJ2-3; D is perhaps TRBD2 (6 bases). The V gene's germline CDR1 is LGHDT and CDR2 YNNKEL (reference sequence). This CDR3 spans 16 amino acids.